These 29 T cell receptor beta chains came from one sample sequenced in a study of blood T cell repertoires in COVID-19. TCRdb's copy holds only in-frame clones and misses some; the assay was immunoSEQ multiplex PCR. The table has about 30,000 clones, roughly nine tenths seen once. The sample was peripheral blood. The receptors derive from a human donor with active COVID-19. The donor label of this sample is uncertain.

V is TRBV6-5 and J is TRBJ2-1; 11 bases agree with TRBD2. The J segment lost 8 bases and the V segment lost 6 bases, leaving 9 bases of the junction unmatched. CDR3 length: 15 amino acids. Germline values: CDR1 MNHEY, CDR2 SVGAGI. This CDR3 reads CASRTGLAGGDEQFF. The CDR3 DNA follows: TGTGCCAGCAGGACAGGACTAGCGGGTGGGGATGAGCAGTTCTTC.

CDR3 bases: TGTGCCAGCAGCCGGACTAGCGGGGGGGATAATGAGCAGTTCTTC. It is translated as CASSRTSGGDNEQFF. This rearrangement joins TRBV3-1 (or the pseudogene TRBV3-2) to TRBJ2-1; 15 nucleotides agree with TRBD2. Germline CDR1 and CDR2: LGHDT and YNNKEL (reference sequence). This CDR3 contains 15 residues. J gave up 7 bases and V 4 bases, and 2 bases lay outside the gene matches.

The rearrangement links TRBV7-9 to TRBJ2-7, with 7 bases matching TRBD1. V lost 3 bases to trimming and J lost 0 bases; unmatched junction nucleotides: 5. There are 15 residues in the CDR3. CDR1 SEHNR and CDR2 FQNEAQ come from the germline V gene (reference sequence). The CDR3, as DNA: TGTGCCAGCAGCTTCGAGGGGGCAGTCTCCTACGAGCAGTACTTC. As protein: CASSFEGAVSYEQYF.

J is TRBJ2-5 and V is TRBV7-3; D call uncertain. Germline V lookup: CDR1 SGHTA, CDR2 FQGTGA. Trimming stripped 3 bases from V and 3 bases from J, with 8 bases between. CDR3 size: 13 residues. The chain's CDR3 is CASSLFSEETQYF. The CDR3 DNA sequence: TGTGCCAGCAGCTTGTTTTCCGAAGAGACCCAGTACTTC.

CDR3 bases: TGTGCCAGCAGCCCGCGGACAGGGAGCAATCAGCCCCAGCATTTT. The encoded protein is CASSPRTGSNQPQHF. J is TRBJ1-5 and V is TRBV7-2; TRBD1 agrees at 8 bases. The CDR3 extends over 15 amino acids. The J segment lost 1 base and the V segment lost 5 bases, leaving 4 bases of the junction unmatched. Germline V gene data show CDR1 as SGHTA and CDR2 as FQGNSA.

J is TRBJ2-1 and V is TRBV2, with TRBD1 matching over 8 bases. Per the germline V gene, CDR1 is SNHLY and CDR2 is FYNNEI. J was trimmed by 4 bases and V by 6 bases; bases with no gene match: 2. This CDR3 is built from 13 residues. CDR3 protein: CASRRQGYNEQFF. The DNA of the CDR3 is TGTGCCAGCAGAAGACAGGGGTACAATGAGCAGTTCTTC.

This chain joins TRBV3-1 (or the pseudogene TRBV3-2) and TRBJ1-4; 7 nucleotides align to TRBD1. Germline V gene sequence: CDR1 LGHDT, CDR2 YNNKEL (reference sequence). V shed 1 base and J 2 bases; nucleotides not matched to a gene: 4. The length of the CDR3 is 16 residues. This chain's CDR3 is CASSQAWDSTNEKLFF. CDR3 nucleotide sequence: TGTGCCAGCAGCCAAGCCTGGGACAGCACTAATGAAAAACTGTTTTTT.

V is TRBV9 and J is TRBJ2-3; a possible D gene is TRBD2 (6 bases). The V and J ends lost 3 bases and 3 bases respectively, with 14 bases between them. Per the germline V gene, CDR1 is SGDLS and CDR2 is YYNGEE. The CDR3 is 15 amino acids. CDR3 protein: CASSATAGLTDTQYF. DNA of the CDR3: TGTGCCAGCAGCGCGACGGCGGGACTGACAGATACGCAGTATTTT.

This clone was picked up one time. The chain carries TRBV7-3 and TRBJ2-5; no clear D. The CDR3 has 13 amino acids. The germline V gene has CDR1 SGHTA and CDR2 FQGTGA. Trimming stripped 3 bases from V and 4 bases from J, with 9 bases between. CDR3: CASSFLVSETQYF. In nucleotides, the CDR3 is TGTGCCAGCAGCTTTCTAGTATCAGAGACCCAGTACTTC.

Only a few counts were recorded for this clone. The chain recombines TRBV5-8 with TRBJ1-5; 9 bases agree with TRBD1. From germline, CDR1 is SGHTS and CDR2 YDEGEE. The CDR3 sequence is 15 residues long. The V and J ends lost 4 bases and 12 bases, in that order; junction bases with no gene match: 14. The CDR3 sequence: CASSRGTGQFQVQHF. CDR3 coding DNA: TGTGCCAGCAGCAGAGGGACAGGGCAATTTCAGGTCCAGCATTTT.

The CDR3 loop reads CASSFPLAGATDTQYF. In DNA, the CDR3 is TGTGCCAGCAGCTTCCCCCTAGCGGGAGCCACAGATACGCAGTATTTT. The V and J genes are TRBV5-4 and TRBJ2-3, with 10 bases aligning to TRBD2. Trimming removed 2 bases from V and 2 bases from J; junction bases left unmatched: 5. The CDR3 is 16 residues long. The germline gives CDR1 SGHNT, CDR2 YYREEE (reference sequence).

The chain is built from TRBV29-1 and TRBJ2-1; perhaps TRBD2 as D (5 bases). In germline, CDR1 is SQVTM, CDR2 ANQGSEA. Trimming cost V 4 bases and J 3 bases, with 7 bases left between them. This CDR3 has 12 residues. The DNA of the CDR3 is TGCAGCGTTGCCAGCGGCTACAATGAGCAGTTCTTC. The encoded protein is CSVASGYNEQFF.

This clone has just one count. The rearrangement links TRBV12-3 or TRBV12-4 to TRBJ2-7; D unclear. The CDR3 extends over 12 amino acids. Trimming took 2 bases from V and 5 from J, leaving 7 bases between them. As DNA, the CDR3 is TGTGCCAGCAGTTTACTAGACCACGAGCAGTACTTC. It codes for CASSLLDHEQYF.

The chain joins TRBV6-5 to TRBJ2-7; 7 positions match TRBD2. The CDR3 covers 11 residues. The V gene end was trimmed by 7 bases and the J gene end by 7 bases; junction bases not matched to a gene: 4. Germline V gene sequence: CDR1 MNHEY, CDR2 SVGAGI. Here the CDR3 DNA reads TGTGCCAGCACACTCGGGGGGGAGCAGTACTTC. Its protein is CASTLGGEQYF.

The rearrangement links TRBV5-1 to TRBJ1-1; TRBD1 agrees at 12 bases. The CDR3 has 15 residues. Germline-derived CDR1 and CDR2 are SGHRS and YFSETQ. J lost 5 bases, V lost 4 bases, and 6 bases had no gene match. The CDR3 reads CASSPGQGARTEAFF. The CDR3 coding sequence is TGCGCCAGCAGCCCGGGACAGGGGGCGCGGACTGAAGCTTTCTTT.

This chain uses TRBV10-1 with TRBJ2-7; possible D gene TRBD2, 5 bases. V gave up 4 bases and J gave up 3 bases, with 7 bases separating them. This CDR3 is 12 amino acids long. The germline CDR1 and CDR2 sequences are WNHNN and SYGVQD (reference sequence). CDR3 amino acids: CASSGGGYEQYF. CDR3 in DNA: TGCGCCAGCAGTGGCGGAGGCTACGAGCAGTACTTC.

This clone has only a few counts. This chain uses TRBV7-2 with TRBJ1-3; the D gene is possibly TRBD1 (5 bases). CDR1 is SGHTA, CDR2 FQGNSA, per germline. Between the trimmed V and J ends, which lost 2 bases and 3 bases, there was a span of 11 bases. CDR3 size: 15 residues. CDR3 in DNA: TGTGCCAGCAGCTTAATCGGGGGGAGTGGAAACACCATATATTTT. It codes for CASSLIGGSGNTIYF. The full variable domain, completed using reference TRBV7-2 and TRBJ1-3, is GAGVSQSPSNKVTEKGKDVELRCDPISGHTALYWYRQSLGQGLEFLIYFQGNSAPDKSGLPSDRFSAERTGGSVSTLTIQRTQQEDSAVYLCASSLIGGSGNTIYFGEGSWLTVV.

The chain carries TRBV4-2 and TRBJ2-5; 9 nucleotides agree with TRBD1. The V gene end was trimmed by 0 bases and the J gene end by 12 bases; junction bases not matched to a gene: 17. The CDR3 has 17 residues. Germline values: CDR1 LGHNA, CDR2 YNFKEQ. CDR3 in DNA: TGTGCCAGCAGCCAAGAGTACCGGCAGACCGGGACAGGGTTTGAGTACTTC. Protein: CASSQEYRQTGTGFEYF.

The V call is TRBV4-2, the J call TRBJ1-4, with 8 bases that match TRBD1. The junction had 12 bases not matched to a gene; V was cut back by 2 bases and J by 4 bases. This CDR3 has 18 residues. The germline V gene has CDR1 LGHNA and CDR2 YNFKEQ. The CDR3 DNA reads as TGTGCCAGCAGCCAACGGACAGGGAATATCGGGGGTAATGAAAAACTGTTTTTT. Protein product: CASSQRTGNIGGNEKLFF.

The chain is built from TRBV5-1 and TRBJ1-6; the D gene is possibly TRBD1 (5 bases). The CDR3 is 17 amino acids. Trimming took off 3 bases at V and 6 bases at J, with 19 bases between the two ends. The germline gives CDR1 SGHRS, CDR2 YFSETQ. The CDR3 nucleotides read TGCGCCAGCAGCTCCAACCCAGGGTCCAACCTTAATTCACCCCTCCACTTT. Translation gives CASSSNPGSNLNSPLHF.

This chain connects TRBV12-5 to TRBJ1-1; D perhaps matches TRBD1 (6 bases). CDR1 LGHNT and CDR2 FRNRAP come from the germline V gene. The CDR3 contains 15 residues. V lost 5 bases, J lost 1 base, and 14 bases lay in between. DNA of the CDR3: TGTGCTAGTGGTAAAAACAGGGAGACGAACACTGAAGCTTTCTTT. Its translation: CASGKNRETNTEAFF.

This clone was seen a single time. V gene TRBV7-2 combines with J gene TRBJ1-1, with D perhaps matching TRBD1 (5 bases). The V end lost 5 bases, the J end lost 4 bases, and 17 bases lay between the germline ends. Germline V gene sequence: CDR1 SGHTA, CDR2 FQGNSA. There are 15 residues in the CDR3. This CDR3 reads CASSARGIERTEAFF. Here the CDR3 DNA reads TGTGCCAGCAGCGCAAGGGGTATCGAGCGCACTGAAGCTTTCTTT.

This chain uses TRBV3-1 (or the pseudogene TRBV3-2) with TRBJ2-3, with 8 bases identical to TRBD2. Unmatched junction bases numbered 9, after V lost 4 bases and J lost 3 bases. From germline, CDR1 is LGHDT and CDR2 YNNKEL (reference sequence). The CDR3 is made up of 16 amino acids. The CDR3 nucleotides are TGTGCCAGCAGCCCCGGTAACGCGGGGGGTACAGATACGCAGTATTTT. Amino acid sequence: CASSPGNAGGTDTQYF.

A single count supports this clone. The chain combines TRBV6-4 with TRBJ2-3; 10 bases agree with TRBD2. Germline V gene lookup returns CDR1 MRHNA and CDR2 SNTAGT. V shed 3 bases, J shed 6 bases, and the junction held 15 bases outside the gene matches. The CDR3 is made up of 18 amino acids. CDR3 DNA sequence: TGTGCCAGCAGTGATCAAGGTAGTCTAGCGGGGGCTATGGATACGCAGTATTTT. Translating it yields CASSDQGSLAGAMDTQYF.

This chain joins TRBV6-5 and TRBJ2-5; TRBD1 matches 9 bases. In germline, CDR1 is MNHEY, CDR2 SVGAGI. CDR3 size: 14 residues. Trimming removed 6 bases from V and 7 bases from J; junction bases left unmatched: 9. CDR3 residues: CASSYRDRVGTQYF. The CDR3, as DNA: TGTGCCAGCAGCTACCGGGACAGGGTAGGGACCCAGTACTTC.

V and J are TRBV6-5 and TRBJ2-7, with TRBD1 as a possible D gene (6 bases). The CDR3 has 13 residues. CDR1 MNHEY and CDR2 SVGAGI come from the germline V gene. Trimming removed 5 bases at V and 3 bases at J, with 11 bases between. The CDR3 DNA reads TGTGCCAGCAGTAAAACAGGGAGCTACGAGCAGTACTTC. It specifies CASSKTGSYEQYF.

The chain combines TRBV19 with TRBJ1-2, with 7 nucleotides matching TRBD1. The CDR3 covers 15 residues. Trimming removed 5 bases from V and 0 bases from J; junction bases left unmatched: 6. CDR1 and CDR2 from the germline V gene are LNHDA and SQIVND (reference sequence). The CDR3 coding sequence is TGTGCCAGTAGTCCCGGACAGGCAGCTAACTATGGCTACACCTTC. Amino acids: CASSPGQAANYGYTF. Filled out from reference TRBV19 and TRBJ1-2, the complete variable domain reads DGGITQSPKYLFRKEGQNVTLSCEQNLNHDAMYWYRQDPGQGLRLIYYSQIVNDFQKGDIAEGYSVSREKKESFPLTVTSAQKNPTAFYLCASSPGQAANYGYTFGSGTRLTVV.

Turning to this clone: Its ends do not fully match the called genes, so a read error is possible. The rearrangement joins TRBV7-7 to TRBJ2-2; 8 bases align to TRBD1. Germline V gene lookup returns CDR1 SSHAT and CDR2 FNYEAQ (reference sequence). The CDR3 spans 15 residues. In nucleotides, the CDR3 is TGTGCTAGCAGCTTAAGCCAGGGGGCAGGCGGGGAGCTGTTTTTT. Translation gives CASSLSQGAGGELFF.

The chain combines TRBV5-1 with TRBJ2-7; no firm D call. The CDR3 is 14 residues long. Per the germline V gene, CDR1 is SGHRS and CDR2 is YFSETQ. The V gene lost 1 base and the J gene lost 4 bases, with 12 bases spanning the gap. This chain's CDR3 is CASSLSGPGYEQYF. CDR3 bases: TGCGCCAGCAGCTTGAGTGGCCCAGGATACGAGCAGTACTTC.